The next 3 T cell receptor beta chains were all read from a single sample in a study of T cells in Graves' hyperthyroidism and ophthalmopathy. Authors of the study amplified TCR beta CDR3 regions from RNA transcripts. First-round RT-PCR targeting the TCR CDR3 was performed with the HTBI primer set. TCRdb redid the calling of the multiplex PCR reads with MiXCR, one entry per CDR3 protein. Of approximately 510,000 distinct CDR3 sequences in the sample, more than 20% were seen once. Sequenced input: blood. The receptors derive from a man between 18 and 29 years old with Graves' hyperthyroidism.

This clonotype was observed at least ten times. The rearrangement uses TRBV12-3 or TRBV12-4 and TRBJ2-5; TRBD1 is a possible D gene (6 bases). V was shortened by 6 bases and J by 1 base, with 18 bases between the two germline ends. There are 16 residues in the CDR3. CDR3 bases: TGTGCCAGCAGGCCCGGGACAAGCGTAAGCCAAGAGACCCAGTACTTC. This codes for CASRPGTSVSQETQYF.

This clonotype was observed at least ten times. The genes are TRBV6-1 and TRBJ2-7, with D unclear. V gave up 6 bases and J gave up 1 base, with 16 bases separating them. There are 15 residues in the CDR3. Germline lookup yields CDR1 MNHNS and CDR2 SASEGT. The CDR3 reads CASRRTAEESYEQYF. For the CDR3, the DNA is TGTGCCAGCAGAAGGACGGCGGAAGAGTCCTACGAGCAGTACTTC.

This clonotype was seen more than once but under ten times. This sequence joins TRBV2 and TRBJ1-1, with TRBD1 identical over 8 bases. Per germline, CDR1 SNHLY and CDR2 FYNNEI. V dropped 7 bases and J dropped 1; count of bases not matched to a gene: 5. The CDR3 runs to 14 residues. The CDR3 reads CASKEGQANTEAFF. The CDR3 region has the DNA TGTGCCAGCAAAGAGGGACAGGCGAACACTGAAGCTTTCTTT.